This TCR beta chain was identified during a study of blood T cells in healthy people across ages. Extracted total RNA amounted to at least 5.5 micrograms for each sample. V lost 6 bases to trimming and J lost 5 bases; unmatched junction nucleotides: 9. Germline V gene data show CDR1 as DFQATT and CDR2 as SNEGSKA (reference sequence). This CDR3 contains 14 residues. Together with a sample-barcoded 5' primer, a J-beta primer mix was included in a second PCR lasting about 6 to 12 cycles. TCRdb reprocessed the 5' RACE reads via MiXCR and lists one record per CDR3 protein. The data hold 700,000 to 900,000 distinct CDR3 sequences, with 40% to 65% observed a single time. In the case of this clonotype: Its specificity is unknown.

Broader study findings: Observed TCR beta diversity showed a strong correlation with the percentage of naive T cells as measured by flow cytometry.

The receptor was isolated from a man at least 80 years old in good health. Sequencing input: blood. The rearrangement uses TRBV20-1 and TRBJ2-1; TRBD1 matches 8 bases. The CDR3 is CSATGQGVHNEQFF. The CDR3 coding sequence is TGCAGTGCGACCGGACAGGGCGTACACAATGAGCAGTTCTTC.